This T cell receptor beta chain is drawn from a study of CD8 T cells in ankylosing spondylitis. TCRdb itself ran the 5' RACE reads through MiXCR, one entry per CDR3 protein. The sample shows around 250,000 distinct CDR3 sequences, around 11% of them seen only once. Trimming took off 5 bases at V and 2 bases at J, with 12 bases between the two ends. Per the germline V gene, CDR1 is SGHVS and CDR2 is FNYEAQ. CDR3 length: 14 residues. Findings and limits, study-wide: Among TCR beta sequences, a motif of several highly homologous variants appeared characteristic of ankylosing spondylitis blood. Clones linked to disease, bearing a CD8+ phenotype, were relatively rare in peripheral blood.

This clonotype was seen a handful of times. The antigen is unknown. Sequencing input: blood, either unsorted or a sorted T cell fraction (not recorded which). The receptor was derived from a male donor with ankylosing spondylitis or in good health (not recorded which). The V call is TRBV7-6, the J call TRBJ1-1, with D unresolved. CDR3 protein: CASSPWTANTEAFF. The CDR3 coding sequence is TGTGCCAGCAGCCCATGGACGGCTAACACTGAAGCTTTCTTT.